Below, 17 T cell receptor beta chains from the same sample are listed, as sequenced in a study of vaccination effects on CD4 cells after COVID-19. These TCRs' antigens remain unknown. ViraFEST used viral peptide pools to expand antigen-specific CD4+ T cells before sequencing. Having been cultured for about ten days, the cells underwent CD4+ T cell isolation. Previously uninfected by SARS-CoV-2, the vaccine recipients also showed negative nucleocapsid antibodies. The assay was immunoSEQ multiplex PCR, and TCRdb's table has in-frame clones only and misses some. The data contain about 24,000 clones, less than 80% of them singletons. Sequenced material: CD4+ T cells from PBMCs cultured with SARS-CoV-2 spike peptides, taken before COVID-19 vaccination. The receptor set was obtained from a human donor who received a COVID-19 vaccine.

Regarding this clone: Relative to the germline gene, one junction end is altered; a read error may explain this. The genes are TRBV2 and TRBJ1-2, with 7 positions matching TRBD1. This CDR3 has 13 residues. The germline gives CDR1 SNHLY, CDR2 FYNNEI. CDR3 loop: CASREAGGEGYTF. DNA for the CDR3: TGTGCCAGCAGGGAAGCAGGGGGAGAAGGCTACACCTTC.

J is TRBJ2-5 and V is TRBV19, with D possibly matching TRBD2 (7 bases). Trimming removed 6 bases from V and 5 bases from J, with 19 bases in between. Germline CDR1 is LNHDA and CDR2 is SQIVND (reference sequence). CDR3 size: 15 residues. DNA of the CDR3: TGTGCCAGTAGCAACCCCGGGGGGACACGCGAGACCCAGTACTTC. This gives the protein CASSNPGGTRETQYF. Based on the CDR3 plus reference TRBV19 and TRBJ2-5, the full variable domain is DGGITQSPKYLFRKEGQNVTLSCEQNLNHDAMYWYRQDPGQGLRLIYYSQIVNDFQKGDIAEGYSVSREKKESFPLTVTSAQKNPTAFYLCASSNPGGTRETQYFGPGTRLLVL.

Only one count was recorded for this clone. V is TRBV19 and J is TRBJ2-1, with D possibly being TRBD1 or TRBD2 (5 bases each). The CDR3 totals 16 residues. V lost 3 bases and J lost 4, with 16 bases in between. Germline V CDR1 and CDR2: LNHDA, SQIVND (reference sequence). The CDR3 protein is CASSIVGRVAYNEQFF. CDR3 bases: TGTGCCAGTAGTATCGTGGGGCGGGTAGCTTACAATGAGCAGTTCTTC.

There are a few counts of this clone. This chain links TRBV12-5 with TRBJ1-2; no firm D call. V lost 5 bases and J lost 2, with 0 bases in between. The CDR3 contains 10 residues. In germline, CDR1 is LGHNT, CDR2 FRNRAP. The CDR3 nucleotides read TGTGCTAGTGGTAACTATGGCTACACCTTC. It encodes CASGNYGYTF.

The chain joins TRBV27 to TRBJ2-3; tentative D call: TRBD2 (6 bases). The CDR3 loop spans 16 amino acids. Trimming pared 4 bases from V and 1 base from J, leaving 15 bases between. Germline V gene sequence: CDR1 MNHEY, CDR2 SMNVEV (reference sequence). CDR3 sequence: CASSSTLWEGTDTQYF. Written as DNA, the CDR3 is TGTGCCAGCAGTTCCACCTTATGGGAGGGCACAGATACGCAGTATTTT.

The V gene is TRBV19, the J gene TRBJ1-5; D possibly corresponds to TRBD1 (5 bases). Per germline, CDR1 LNHDA and CDR2 SQIVND (reference sequence). Deletions cut 2 bases from V and 4 bases from J, with 12 bases between. The CDR3 consists of 15 residues. This CDR3 is CASSIQGGGNQPQHF. In nucleotides, the CDR3 is TGTGCCAGTAGTATACAGGGAGGAGGAAATCAGCCCCAGCATTTT.

V is TRBV28 and J is TRBJ1-1; D perhaps matches TRBD1 (5 bases). Trimming took 5 bases from V and 5 from J, leaving 24 bases between them. The germline V gene encodes CDR1 MDHEN and CDR2 SYDVKM. The CDR3 is 17 amino acids. The CDR3 sequence: CASSIIAGHGRKTEAFF. CDR3 coding DNA: TGTGCCAGCAGTATTATTGCAGGGCACGGTAGAAAAACTGAAGCTTTCTTT.

This clone was found once. The V and J genes are TRBV11-2 and TRBJ2-3; tentatively, D is TRBD1 or TRBD2 (7 bases each). V gave up 5 bases and J gave up 12 bases, with 18 bases separating them. Germline CDR1 SGHAT, CDR2 FQNNGV. CDR3 length: 13 amino acids. The CDR3 is CASSPREAGGQYF. CDR3 in DNA: TGTGCCAGCAGCCCACGGGAGGCAGGGGGTCAGTATTTT.

The V and J genes are TRBV7-7 and TRBJ1-3, with 10 nucleotides matching TRBD1. The CDR3 has 17 residues. The V gene end was trimmed by 0 bases and the J gene end by 6 bases; junction bases not matched to a gene: 8. Germline CDR1 SSHAT, CDR2 FNYEAQ (reference sequence). CDR3 bases: TGTGCCAGCAGCTTAGCCCCCCCGGGACAGGGGCCAAACACCATATATTTT. It translates to CASSLAPPGQGPNTIYF.

This clone was counted a few times. CDR3 sequence (DNA): TGCGCCAGCAGCCTTCCGGGACAGGGGGAGTCACCCCTCCACTTT. The encoded protein is CASSLPGQGESPLHF. The chain uses TRBV5-1 and TRBJ1-6; 11 bases are a match to TRBD1. V was pared by 4 bases and J by 10 bases, with 7 bases of the junction left unmatched. Germline-derived CDR1 and CDR2 are SGHRS and YFSETQ. The CDR3 consists of 15 residues.

As to this clone: Mismatch with germline at one junction end may stem from a read error. The genes are TRBV2 and TRBJ2-3; 8 nucleotides match TRBD2. CDR1 and CDR2 (germline): SNHLY, FYNNEI. The CDR3 runs to 14 residues. The CDR3 nucleotides read TGTGCCGGCAGACGGGAGGGCCTTGGAGATACGCAGTATTTT. Encoded protein: CAGRREGLGDTQYF.

The CDR3 protein is CASSSADRVDTEAFF. CDR3 in DNA: TGTGCCAGCAGTTCCGCGGACAGGGTGGACACTGAAGCTTTCTTT. The chain combines TRBV27 with TRBJ1-1, with 8 bases aligning to TRBD1. CDR1 is MNHEY, CDR2 SMNVEV, per germline (reference sequence). Losses at the gene ends were 4 bases for V and 3 bases for J; bases not matched to a gene: 7. This CDR3 is 15 amino acids long.

V and J are TRBV7-9 and TRBJ2-5, with 8 positions matching TRBD2. Germline-derived CDR1 and CDR2 are SEHNR and FQNEAQ (reference sequence). This CDR3 comprises 15 residues. J was trimmed by 8 bases and V by 4 bases; bases with no gene match: 12. CDR3 bases: TGTGCCAGCAGCTCTTTAGCGGGGCGCAAGAACACCCAGTACTTC. It encodes CASSSLAGRKNTQYF.

The rearrangement joins TRBV7-9 to TRBJ2-7; D is unresolved. The germline gives CDR1 SEHNR, CDR2 FQNEAQ (reference sequence). The CDR3 runs 12 residues. The ends were cut back, 5 bases at V and 6 bases at J, with 11 bases in the middle. CDR3 bases: TGTGCCAGCAGCCGCCCCCCTGGCGAGCAGTACTTC. It is translated as CASSRPPGEQYF.

This clone came up once. This CDR3 reads CATQRTGNEAFF. The CDR3 DNA reads TGTGCCACACAACGGACAGGGAATGAAGCTTTCTTT. The chain recombines TRBV5-4 with TRBJ1-1, with 8 positions matching TRBD1. The CDR3 runs 12 residues. The germline V gene encodes CDR1 SGHNT and CDR2 YYREEE (reference sequence). V was clipped by 9 bases and J by 7 bases; unmatched bases: 8.

This clone occurred a few times. The J gene is TRBJ2-1, the V gene TRBV2; no firm D call. The germline V and J ends were trimmed by 4 bases and 12 bases, with 16 bases remaining between them. CDR1 is SNHLY, CDR2 FYNNEI, per germline. The CDR3 covers 13 residues. The CDR3 sequence is CASSARSAVGQFF. CDR3 nucleotides: TGTGCCAGCAGTGCCCGGTCGGCCGTCGGGCAGTTCTTC. Based on the CDR3 plus reference TRBV2 and TRBJ2-1, the full variable domain is EPEVTQTPSHQVTQMGQEVILRCVPISNHLYFYWYRQILGQKVEFLVSFYNNEISEKSEIFDDQFSVERPDGSNFTLKIRSTKLEDSAMYFCASSARSAVGQFFGPGTRLTVL.

This clone was seen a handful of times. V is TRBV5-1 and J is TRBJ1-6, with 7 nucleotides matching TRBD1. This CDR3 is 14 amino acids long. V lost 3 bases to trimming and J lost 7 bases; unmatched junction nucleotides: 4. Germline loops: CDR1 SGHRS, CDR2 YFSETQ. As DNA, the CDR3 is TGCGCCAGCAGCTCGGGACAGAGCAATTCACCCCTCCACTTT. This codes for CASSSGQSNSPLHF. The whole variable domain, remainder taken from reference TRBV5-1 and TRBJ1-6, is KAGVTQTPRYLIKTRGQQVTLSCSPISGHRSVSWYQQTPGQGLQFLFEYFSETQRNKGNFPGRFSGRQFSNSRSEMNVSTLELGDSALYLCASSSGQSNSPLHFGNGTRLTVT.